The 15 T cell receptor beta chains below all came from one sample that was sequenced in a study of CD8+ T cells in alopecia areata. Isolated RNA was reverse transcribed into cDNA used as the sequencing template. TCRdb's copy holds only in-frame clones and misses some; the assay was immunoSEQ multiplex PCR. The sample shows 200,000 to 250,000 clones, roughly three fifths of them seen only once. Sequencing input: CD8+ T cells sorted from blood. These receptors originate from a human donor in good health.

This clone was seen a single time. The chain recombines TRBV25-1 with TRBJ2-5; D remains ambiguous. This CDR3 region has 12 residues. Germline CDR1 MGHDK, CDR2 SYGVNS. The V and J ends lost 8 bases and 2 bases respectively, with 9 bases between them. CDR3 nucleotides: TGTGCCAGCGCCGCGGAACAAGAGACCCAGTACTTC. This translates into CASAAEQETQYF.

V and J are TRBV2 and TRBJ1-2; no reliable D call. Germline loops: CDR1 SNHLY, CDR2 FYNNEI. This CDR3 spans 13 amino acids. Trimming pared 8 bases from V and 6 bases from J, leaving 16 bases between. CDR3: CASGYGSVDGYTF. CDR3 in DNA: TGTGCCAGCGGCTACGGATCAGTTGATGGCTACACCTTC.

The V gene is TRBV29-1, the J gene TRBJ2-2; D gene ambiguous. V was shortened by 5 bases and J by 3 bases, with 7 bases between the two germline ends. This CDR3 is built from 12 residues. Germline-derived CDR1 and CDR2 are SQVTM and ANQGSEA. The CDR3 sequence is CSVSGDTGELFF. The CDR3 DNA follows: TGCAGCGTTTCAGGCGACACCGGGGAGCTGTTTTTT.

V gene TRBV6-6 combines with J gene TRBJ1-5; D possibly corresponds to TRBD1 (5 bases). Germline V gives CDR1 MNHNY, CDR2 SVGAGI (reference sequence). CDR3 length: 13 residues. V lost 5 bases and J 3 bases, leaving 8 bases between the germline ends. The CDR3 nucleotides are TGTGCCAGCAGTATGGGACCCAATCAGCCCCAGCATTTT. This sequence encodes CASSMGPNQPQHF.

This clone was recorded a few times. Written as DNA, the CDR3 is TGCAGCGTCCCTCCGATTGGGGAGACTAGCGGGGGTTCAGATACGCAGTATTTT. This codes for CSVPPIGETSGGSDTQYF. This chain uses TRBV29-1 with TRBJ2-3; 12 bases are a match to TRBD2. This CDR3 contains 18 residues. Germline CDR1 is SQVTM and CDR2 is ANQGSEA. Losses at the gene ends were 6 bases for V and 4 bases for J; bases not matched to a gene: 17.

The CDR3 here is CASSESGHYGYTF. The CDR3 nucleotides read TGCGCCAGCAGTGAATCGGGGCACTATGGCTACACCTTC. The chain employs TRBV10-2 and TRBJ1-2, with D maybe TRBD1 (5 bases). CDR1 WSHSY and CDR2 SAAADI come from the germline V gene. The CDR3 covers 13 residues. Deletions cut 3 bases from V and 3 bases from J, with 8 bases between.

J is TRBJ2-5 and V is TRBV7-8; 10 bases map to TRBD1. The J call is doubtful: the DNA matches TRBJ2-7 better. This CDR3 spans 15 amino acids. The germline V gene has CDR1 SGHVS and CDR2 FQNEAQ. CDR3 protein: CASSPRTGGSYEQYF. CDR3 nucleotides: TGTGCCAGCAGCCCGCGGACAGGGGGCTCCTACGAGCAGTACTTC.

The chain combines TRBV5-1 with TRBJ2-3, with D unresolved. The V end was cut by 3 bases, the J end by 5 bases, with 4 bases between. The germline gives CDR1 SGHRS, CDR2 YFSETQ. CDR3 length: 11 residues. CDR3 protein: CASSWGDTQYF. For the CDR3, the DNA is TGCGCCAGCAGCTGGGGAGATACGCAGTATTTT.

The chain carries TRBV6-6 and TRBJ2-2; perhaps TRBD1 as D (6 bases). This CDR3 is built from 15 residues. Germline-derived CDR1 and CDR2 are MNHNY and SVGAGI (reference sequence). Trimming left V 10 bases short and J 5 bases short, with 20 bases between. CDR3 region: CATLEGNRETGELFF. CDR3 bases: TGTGCCACCCTCGAGGGAAACAGGGAGACCGGGGAGCTGTTTTTT.

This sequence joins TRBV23-1 and TRBJ2-4; D is uncertain. TRBV23-1 is classed as an ORF, of uncertain function. This CDR3 contains 17 residues. Trimming left V 1 base short and J 6 bases short, with 19 bases between. This chain's CDR3 is CASSQYDGPEEGNIQYF. Here the CDR3 DNA reads TGCGCCAGCAGTCAATATGACGGACCTGAGGAAGGAAACATTCAGTACTTC.

CDR3 sequence reads: CSVTDSSSYEQYF. In DNA form, the CDR3 reads TGCAGCGTGACGGACAGCAGCTCCTACGAGCAGTACTTC. The V gene is TRBV29-1, the J gene TRBJ2-7; D is possibly TRBD1 (6 bases). Per the germline V gene, CDR1 is SQVTM and CDR2 is ANQGSEA. The germline V and J ends were trimmed by 6 bases and 0 bases, with 12 bases remaining between them. The CDR3 covers 13 residues.

In nucleotides, the CDR3 is TGTGCCAGCAGCTTCGGGACAGGGCCCTACGAGCAGTACTTC. It translates to CASSFGTGPYEQYF. The V gene is TRBV5-6, the J gene TRBJ2-7; TRBD1 agrees at 9 bases. Germline CDR1 is SGHDT and CDR2 is YYEEEE. The junction had 2 bases not matched to a gene; V was cut back by 2 bases and J by 2 bases. The CDR3 sequence is 14 residues long.

The chain has TRBV9 and TRBJ2-2; maybe TRBD1 (6 bases). The CDR3 spans 17 residues. V lost 4 bases to trimming and J lost 0 bases, with 16 bases between them. Germline CDR1 is SGDLS and CDR2 is YYNGEE. The CDR3 spells CASSSPGQYANTGELFF. Here the CDR3 DNA reads TGTGCCAGCAGCTCCCCGGGACAATACGCGAACACCGGGGAGCTGTTTTTT.

V gene TRBV15 combines with J gene TRBJ1-2, with unresolved D. Trimming shortened V by 2 bases and J by 4 bases, and 11 bases separated the two germline ends. Germline V gene sequence: CDR1 LNHNV, CDR2 YYDKDF (reference sequence). The CDR3 is 14 residues long. The CDR3 bases are TGTGCCACCAGCAGAACATGGACGGGCTATGGCTACACCTTC. Amino acid sequence: CATSRTWTGYGYTF.

The chain joins TRBV11-2 to TRBJ2-3; tentatively, D is TRBD2 (6 bases). Germline CDR1 is SGHAT and CDR2 is FQNNGV. V was cut by 6 bases and J by 4 bases, with 20 bases left in between. The CDR3 loop spans 16 amino acids. The CDR3 DNA is TGTGCCAGCAGGGGCCTCAGGCAGGGAGGAGCAGATACGCAGTATTTT. This gives the protein CASRGLRQGGADTQYF.